This T cell receptor beta chain was found in a study of T-cell reconstitution after alpha-beta-depleted transplantation in children. This clonotype was observed at least ten times. The length of the CDR3 is 12 residues. V shed 8 bases and J shed 9 bases, with 18 bases lying between them. Germline CDR1 and CDR2: DFQATT and SNEGSKA (reference sequence). The TCRbeta library was prepared with unique molecular identifiers. Each CDR3 protein gets one entry after TCRdb re-called the PCR reads with MiXCR. The data contain 90,000 to 120,000 distinct CDR3 sequences, approximately 6% of them singletons. This TCR was sampled from a male patient between 2 and 9 years old who had a stem cell transplant for acute lymphoblastic leukemia, so the T cells may come from the graft donor. This material consisted of PBMCs, mostly from graft donor cells, taken 360 days after TCRalphabeta/CD19-depleted stem cell transplant. The chain has TRBV20-1 and TRBJ2-3; D not resolved. The CDR3, as DNA: TGCAGTATCCTTGAAATTGGAGTAACGCAGTATTTT. It encodes CSILEIGVTQYF.